The 10 T cell receptor beta chains below all came from one sample that was sequenced in a study of T-cell memory formation after mild COVID-19. TCRdb called the 5' RACE reads again in MiXCR, with one record for every CDR3 protein. The top ten hold about 22% of the sample, which has 350,000 to 400,000 distinct CDR3 sequences, about 15% seen once. Sequences were obtained from PBMCs or a T cell subset sorted from them (not recorded which). Receptor source: a young man who had mild COVID-19 (a few samples of this study predate the infection). Cell type and time point are not known.

This chain connects TRBV20-1 to TRBJ2-7, with D unclear. Germline values: CDR1 DFQATT, CDR2 SNEGSKA (reference sequence). The CDR3 runs to 11 residues. Between the trimmed V and J ends, which lost 1 base and 2 bases, there was a span of 3 bases. The CDR3 loop is CSARGAYEQYF. The CDR3 DNA is TGCAGTGCTAGAGGAGCCTACGAGCAGTACTTC.

The V and J genes are TRBV7-2 and TRBJ1-2; D ambiguous. In germline, CDR1 is SGHTA, CDR2 FQGNSA. V was clipped by 3 bases and J by 0 bases, with 8 bases between them. The CDR3 spans 14 residues. CDR3 DNA sequence: TGTGCCAGCAGCTTTCCAGGCCCTAACTATGGCTACACCTTC. Protein product: CASSFPGPNYGYTF.

This chain links TRBV11-2 with TRBJ2-1; no reliable D call. Trimming pared 4 bases from V and 6 bases from J, leaving 10 bases between. This CDR3 has 13 residues. CDR1 and CDR2 (germline): SGHAT, FQNNGV. CDR3 nucleotide sequence: TGTGCCAGCAGCTCGGCGTTGGGCAATGAGCAGTTCTTC. Protein: CASSSALGNEQFF.

This clonotype has only a few counts. This chain connects TRBV10-3 to TRBJ2-1; D is uncertain. There are 13 residues in the CDR3. Trimming took 2 bases from V and 6 from J, leaving 8 bases between them. CDR1 and CDR2 from the germline V gene are ENHRY and SYGVKD. The CDR3 nucleotides are TGTGCCATCAGTGAGGAGCACCCCAATGAGCAGTTCTTC. The encoded protein is CAISEEHPNEQFF.

This clonotype occurred a few times. The genes are TRBV5-5 and TRBJ1-1; D might be TRBD1 (5 bases). The CDR3 is made up of 17 amino acids. The germline V gene encodes CDR1 SGHKS and CDR2 YYEKEE (reference sequence). V gave up 4 bases and J gave up 4 bases, with 23 bases separating them. As DNA, the CDR3 is TGTGCCAGCAGCCCCTACGGGGGTGGGGCGGATGGCACTGAAGCTTTCTTT. Translating it yields CASSPYGGGADGTEAFF.

This clonotype was seen more than once but under ten times. The chain links TRBV24-1 to TRBJ2-3; D is unresolved. There are 14 residues in the CDR3. V lost 1 base and J 2 bases, leaving 6 bases between the germline ends. In germline, CDR1 is KGHDR, CDR2 SFDVKD. CDR3 sequence (DNA): TGTGCCACCAGTGATTTCTCGTCCACAGATACGCAGTATTTT. Its protein is CATSDFSSTDTQYF.

There are many counts of this clonotype. The rearrangement joins TRBV4-3 to TRBJ1-2; D is unresolved. V was cut by 4 bases and J by 8 bases, with 20 bases left in between. CDR3 size: 15 residues. Germline CDR1 reads LGHNA; CDR2 reads YSLEER. The CDR3 region is CASSPRGGPLRGYTF. The CDR3 DNA sequence: TGCGCCAGCAGCCCGAGAGGAGGGCCCCTCCGGGGCTACACCTTC.

This clonotype was seen more than once but under ten times. The rearrangement joins TRBV27 to TRBJ2-7; perhaps TRBD2 as D (5 bases). There are 13 residues in the CDR3. Between the trimmed V and J ends, which lost 6 bases and 3 bases, there was a span of 12 bases. The germline V gene encodes CDR1 MNHEY and CDR2 SMNVEV (reference sequence). CDR3 region: CASSPLGVYEQYV. In DNA, the CDR3 is TGTGCCAGCAGCCCCCTCGGGGTCTACGAGCAGTACGTC.

In its sample, this clonotype was seen a few times. This chain connects TRBV2 to TRBJ2-7, with D tentatively TRBD1 (5 bases). Germline values: CDR1 SNHLY, CDR2 FYNNEI. The V and J ends lost 11 bases and 1 base respectively, with 15 bases between them. This CDR3 has 13 amino acids. CDR3 protein: CAATDNLSYEQYF. The CDR3, as DNA: TGTGCCGCGACAGATAACCTTTCCTACGAGCAGTACTTC.

There are a few counts of this clonotype. This chain uses TRBV3-1 with TRBJ2-1; TRBD1 agrees at 7 bases. V was pared by 4 bases and J by 5 bases, with 5 bases of the junction left unmatched. The CDR3 is 14 amino acids. Germline V gene sequence: CDR1 LGHDT, CDR2 YNNKEL (reference sequence). The CDR3 DNA sequence: TGTGCCAGCAGCCGGTGGGACAGTAACAATGAGCAGTTCTTC. This sequence encodes CASSRWDSNNEQFF.